Listed below are T cell receptor beta chains from one sample, sequenced in a study of cytomegalovirus exposure and HLA in healthy donors. Repertoires were generated with immunoSEQ multiplex PCR, while TCRdb's copy carries only in-frame clones and drops some. The sample lists 200,000 to 250,000 clones; approximately 82% were seen once. Sequences were obtained from PBMCs. Receptors originate from a middle-aged woman in good health and CMV-seronegative. The conserved cysteine and the conserved F or W are not part of the CDR3 here. The order of the fields is V gene, CDR3 length, CDR3 protein.

v_gene: TRBV11-3; len: 13; CDR3aa: ASSARRDHNSPLH
v_gene: TRBV5-5; len: 14; CDR3aa: ASSSVVRDFNEKLF
v_gene: TRBV28; len: 12; CDR3aa: ASSWTGRADTQY
v_gene: TRBV5-1; len: 12; CDR3aa: ASSLGTDYYGYT
v_gene: TRBV7-9; len: 11; CDR3aa: ASSLNSGTEAF
v_gene: TRBV29-1; len: 11; CDR3aa: SVAGTGRTEAF
v_gene: TRBV6-5; len: 13; CDR3aa: ASSPRQLMNAEAF
v_gene: TRBV27; len: 9; CDR3aa: ASSSGTGQY
v_gene: TRBV11-3; len: 14; CDR3aa: ASSTGQGVAGETQY
v_gene: TRBV6-1; len: 16; CDR3aa: ASSEIGPGGANTGELF